This TCR beta chain was sequenced in a study of OX40 agonist ivuxolimab in advanced cancers. The repertoire was sequenced with immunoSEQ multiplex PCR; TCRdb's copy has only in-frame clones and lacks some. This table holds about 100,000 clones, under 95% found once. The ends were cut back, 2 bases at V and 1 base at J, with 6 bases in the middle. The CDR3 contains 13 residues. Germline values: CDR1 MDHEN, CDR2 SYDVKM. This TCR came from an adult with an advanced solid tumor such as melanoma, head and neck, liver or kidney cancer. The V gene is TRBV28, the J gene TRBJ2-7; D gene uncertain. This sample comprised CD4+ or CD8+ T cells sorted from blood, obtained in a trial of the OX40 agonist ivuxolimab. The CDR3 loop reads CASSLPGSYEQYF. In nucleotides, the CDR3 is TGTGCCAGCAGTTTACCTGGATCCTACGAGCAGTACTTC.